These 23 T cell receptor beta chains were sequenced from one sample in a study of Tregs in tolerant kidney transplant recipients. For these TCRs, the target antigens are not known. The repertoire was sequenced with immunoSEQ multiplex PCR; TCRdb's copy has only in-frame clones and lacks some. The sample lists 25,000 to 35,000 clones, 82% occurring once. The sequenced material came from Tregs from blood cultured with allogeneic cells. The receptors derive from a human donor in good health.

The chain joins TRBV5-1 to TRBJ1-6; 7 nucleotides match TRBD1. Trimming took 3 bases from V and 4 from J; bases not matched to a gene: 7. The CDR3 runs 16 residues. Germline V gene data show CDR1 as SGHRS and CDR2 as YFSETQ. The CDR3 nucleotides read TGCGCCAGCAGCTGGACCGGGACAGCTTATAATTCACCCCTCCACTTT. Its protein is CASSWTGTAYNSPLHF. The whole variable domain, filled in from reference TRBV5-1 and TRBJ1-6, reads KAGVTQTPRYLIKTRGQQVTLSCSPISGHRSVSWYQQTPGQGLQFLFEYFSETQRNKGNFPGRFSGRQFSNSRSEMNVSTLELGDSALYLCASSWTGTAYNSPLHFGNGTRLTVT.

The CDR3 spells CASSSPGGGFPYEQYF. CDR3 nucleotide sequence: TGTGCCAGCAGCTCACCCGGGGGGGGATTCCCCTACGAGCAGTACTTC. The V and J genes are TRBV5-4 and TRBJ2-7; 8 bases line up with TRBD2. Trimming at V came to 3 bases and at J to 2 bases, leaving 10 bases not matched to a gene. The CDR3 has 16 amino acids. Per the germline V gene, CDR1 is SGHNT and CDR2 is YYREEE (reference sequence).

The V gene is TRBV27, the J gene TRBJ1-5; 9 bases match TRBD1. Germline trimming cut 5 bases from V and 1 base from J; bases unmatched to any gene: 12. The CDR3 has 18 amino acids. Germline CDR1 MNHEY, CDR2 SMNVEV (reference sequence). CDR3: CASSAAGGTGYSNQPQHF. Here the CDR3 DNA reads TGTGCCAGCAGTGCCGCTGGGGGGACAGGGTACAGCAATCAGCCCCAGCATTTT.

This rearrangement joins TRBV18 to TRBJ1-6; 7 bases map to TRBD1. Germline-derived CDR1 and CDR2 are KGHSH and LQKENI. The trim removed 2 bases at V and 10 bases at J, leaving 5 bases unmatched. This CDR3 comprises 14 residues. Here the CDR3 reads CASSPGQDNSPLHF. In DNA form, the CDR3 reads TGTGCCAGCTCACCAGGACAGGACAACTCACCCCTCCACTTT.

The rearrangement uses TRBV10-3 and TRBJ2-3; D is uncertain. The V and J ends lost 7 bases and 3 bases respectively, with 11 bases between them. This CDR3 is 13 amino acids long. The germline CDR1 and CDR2 sequences are ENHRY and SYGVKD. The DNA for the CDR3 is TGTGCCATCAAGGGTACCGGTACAGATACGCAGTATTTT. It codes for CAIKGTGTDTQYF.

This sequence joins TRBV5-1 and TRBJ2-3; the match to TRBD2 covers 8 bases. CDR3 length equals 13 residues. V was clipped by 5 bases and J by 11 bases; unmatched bases: 10. CDR1 and CDR2 (germline): SGHRS, YFSETQ. CDR3 amino acids: CASSLLAGILQYF. CDR3 coding DNA: TGCGCCAGCAGTCTTTTAGCGGGGATTTTGCAGTATTTT.

The chain combines TRBV30 with TRBJ1-4; TRBD1 might be the D (6 bases). This CDR3 region has 14 residues. V was trimmed by 2 bases and J by 7 bases, leaving 14 bases between them. Germline CDR1 is GTSNPN and CDR2 is SVGIG (reference sequence). CDR3 in amino acids: CAWSKQGRIEKLFF. In DNA form, the CDR3 reads TGTGCCTGGAGTAAACAGGGAAGAATTGAAAAACTGTTTTTT.

Of note for this clone: Other DNA sequences in this specimen translate into the identical CDR3. The chain combines TRBV4-1 with TRBJ2-2; a weak D match, TRBD2 (6 bases). Germline-derived CDR1 and CDR2 are MGHRA and YSYEKL. Trimming left V 0 bases short and J 7 bases short, with 9 bases between. CDR3 length equals 14 residues. The CDR3 sequence is CASSQEGGGGELFF. In nucleotides, the CDR3 is TGCGCCAGCAGCCAAGAGGGGGGTGGCGGGGAGCTGTTTTTT.

V and J are TRBV28 and TRBJ2-3; the D gene is possibly TRBD1 (6 bases). The ends were cut back, 5 bases at V and 0 bases at J, with 15 bases in the middle. The CDR3 runs to 16 residues. Germline CDR1 and CDR2: MDHEN and SYDVKM. CDR3 loop: CASSGEQGWSTDTQYF. CDR3 coding DNA: TGTGCCAGCAGTGGCGAACAGGGTTGGAGCACAGATACGCAGTATTTT.

This CDR3 is CAWNYFSSGNTIYF. DNA for the CDR3: TGTGCCTGGAATTACTTCAGCTCTGGAAACACCATATATTTT. The chain joins TRBV30 to TRBJ1-3; no firm D call. The CDR3 sequence is 14 residues long. Germline CDR1 GTSNPN, CDR2 SVGIG (reference sequence). V was clipped by 4 bases and J by 0 bases, with 10 bases between them.

The chain uses TRBV4-2 and TRBJ2-1, with 15 nucleotides matching TRBD2. Germline V gene data show CDR1 as LGHNA and CDR2 as YNFKEQ. The junction had 13 bases not matched to a gene; V was cut back by 0 bases and J by 16 bases. This CDR3 contains 17 residues. The CDR3: CASSQDPPRTSGGARFF. CDR3 nucleotide sequence: TGTGCCAGCAGCCAAGACCCCCCCCGGACTAGCGGGGGGGCACGATTCTTC.

This sequence joins TRBV30 and TRBJ2-7; no definite D call. The V gene's germline CDR1 is GTSNPN and CDR2 SVGIG (reference sequence). Between the trimmed V and J ends, which lost 5 bases and 4 bases, there was a span of 9 bases. The CDR3 loop spans 11 amino acids. The CDR3 loop reads CAWDDTYEQYF. CDR3 coding DNA: TGTGCCTGGGATGACACGTACGAGCAGTACTTC.

The gene calls are TRBV30 and TRBJ1-6; TRBD1 is a possible D gene (5 bases). V was clipped by 0 bases and J by 7 bases, with 7 bases between them. CDR1 is GTSNPN, CDR2 SVGIG, per germline (reference sequence). The CDR3 runs 13 residues. The CDR3 coding sequence is TGTGCCTGGAGTGTACGGGGGAATTCACCCCTCCACTTT. Its translation: CAWSVRGNSPLHF.

This chain's CDR3 is CASSRGQGNEQYF. The CDR3 bases are TGCGCCAGCAGCCGGGGACAGGGCAACGAGCAGTACTTC. This chain uses TRBV5-1 with TRBJ2-7, with TRBD1 identical over 9 bases. Per germline, CDR1 SGHRS and CDR2 YFSETQ. V gave up 4 bases and J gave up 5 bases; unmatched junction bases: 4. This CDR3 has 13 residues.

This chain connects TRBV4-1 to TRBJ1-3; D is ambiguous. Germline V gene sequence: CDR1 MGHRA, CDR2 YSYEKL. The CDR3 sequence is 15 residues long. The ends were cut back, 2 bases at V and 2 bases at J, with 10 bases in the middle. The CDR3 loop is CASSQTLTAGNTIYF. The CDR3 DNA reads as TGCGCCAGCAGCCAAACGCTGACGGCTGGAAACACCATATATTTT.

J is TRBJ2-3 and V is TRBV18; D is tentatively TRBD1 or TRBD2 (5 bases each). The CDR3 covers 14 residues. Germline V gene sequence: CDR1 KGHSH, CDR2 LQKENI. Trimming removed 2 bases at V and 10 bases at J, with 16 bases between. CDR3 protein: CASSPGLVGVSQYF. The DNA for the CDR3 is TGTGCCAGCTCACCAGGACTGGTAGGGGTATCGCAGTATTTT.

V and J are TRBV4-3 and TRBJ1-5; D is ambiguous. V was cut by 6 bases and J by 0 bases, with 12 bases left in between. Germline assignment: CDR1 LGHNA and CDR2 YSLEER. The CDR3 consists of 15 residues. CDR3 in DNA: TGCGCCAGCAGGCAGAGAGTCAATAGCAATCAGCCCCAGCATTTT. Residues: CASRQRVNSNQPQHF.

By sample fraction, this clone is medium-sized. The CDR3 here is CASSLRGSGSFDTQYF. CDR3 nucleotides: TGTGCCAGCAGCTTAAGAGGATCGGGGTCCTTTGATACGCAGTATTTT. The rearrangement joins TRBV7-3 to TRBJ2-3, with a weak D call TRBD2 (5 bases). Between the trimmed V and J ends, which lost 1 base and 6 bases, there was a span of 17 bases. The V gene's germline CDR1 is SGHTA and CDR2 FQGTGA. The CDR3 runs to 16 residues. Together with reference TRBV7-3 and TRBJ2-3, the CDR3 gives the full variable domain: GAGVSQTPSNKVTEKGKYVELRCDPISGHTALYWYRQSLGQGPEFLIYFQGTGAADDSGLPNDRFFAVRPEGSVSTLKIQRTERGDSAVYLCASSLRGSGSFDTQYFGPGTRLTVL.

The gene calls are TRBV6-1 and TRBJ1-6; 7 bases fit TRBD1. The V and J ends lost 4 bases and 7 bases, in that order; junction bases with no gene match: 4. This CDR3 comprises 14 residues. The germline gives CDR1 MNHNS, CDR2 SASEGT. CDR3 region: CASSATGNNSPLHF. In nucleotides, the CDR3 is TGTGCCAGCAGTGCGACAGGGAACAATTCACCCCTCCACTTT.

The chain joins TRBV30 to TRBJ2-4, with D perhaps assigned TRBD1 or TRBD2 (5 bases each). Germline CDR1 GTSNPN, CDR2 SVGIG (reference sequence). This CDR3 comprises 15 residues. Trimming cost V 6 bases and J 0 bases, with 15 bases left between them. The CDR3 DNA reads TGTGCCTGTTCAGGGAGAGGGCTAGCCAAAAACATTCAGTACTTC. It encodes CACSGRGLAKNIQYF.

The chain is built from TRBV10-3 and TRBJ1-2, with D tentatively TRBD1 (6 bases). This CDR3 region has 17 residues. The germline CDR1 and CDR2 sequences are ENHRY and SYGVKD. With 2 bases removed from V and 0 bases from J, the gap between germline ends came to 16 bases. The CDR3 region is CAISEQWGAETNYGYTF. The CDR3 bases are TGTGCCATCAGTGAGCAGTGGGGGGCCGAGACTAACTATGGCTACACCTTC.

The chain combines TRBV15 with TRBJ2-5; D gene uncertain. V lost 2 bases, J lost 4 bases, and 14 bases lay in between. This CDR3 comprises 15 residues. Germline loops: CDR1 LNHNV, CDR2 YYDKDF (reference sequence). CDR3 nucleotide sequence: TGTGCCACCAGCAGAATAACGGTGATGGGAGAGACCCAGTACTTC. Translating it yields CATSRITVMGETQYF.

The genes are TRBV7-9 and TRBJ2-7; TRBD1 agrees at 7 bases. Germline CDR1 and CDR2: SEHNR and FQNEAQ (reference sequence). V dropped 4 bases and J dropped 2; count of bases not matched to a gene: 14. The CDR3 length is 17 residues. Written as DNA, the CDR3 is TGTGCCAGCAGCTCCACCCCGACAGGGTGGAGCACCTACGAGCAGTACTTC. It yields the protein CASSSTPTGWSTYEQYF.